This entry describes one T cell receptor (beta chain). Its antigen is not known. The V and J ends lost 2 bases and 0 bases respectively, with 14 bases between them. This CDR3 is 16 amino acids long. The V gene's germline CDR1 is LNHDA and CDR2 SQIVND (reference sequence). The sample comes from a study of cytomegalovirus exposure and HLA in healthy donors. Findings and caveats of the study: In vitro, three CMV-associated chains proved specific for CMV antigens. Per a prior analysis, the majority of TCR beta V segments were productive roughly 90% or roughly 30% of the time.

The PCR contained 60 Vbeta and 13 Jbeta primers. Per the authors' pipeline: An analysis that came later counted roughly 87 million unique TCR beta chains, approximately 10 million shared. Only in-frame clones appear in the TCRdb table, and some are missing; sequencing was by immunoSEQ multiplex PCR. From that table come the V and J calls and clone size; the DNA was used to work out D and trimming. The data contain 150,000 to 200,000 clones, 79% of them seen just once; the ten biggest clones take up roughly 1.5%. The material sequenced was PBMCs. This clonotype was obtained from a woman in her forties or fifties in good health and CMV-seronegative. The chain recombines TRBV19 with TRBJ2-7, with D perhaps matching TRBD1 (6 bases). CDR3 amino acids: CASSIQRTVYSYEQYF. The DNA for the CDR3 is TGTGCCAGTAGTATACAACGGACAGTCTACTCCTACGAGCAGTACTTC.